A single sample is the source of the 28 T cell receptor beta chains below, sequenced in a study of T cells in localized non-small cell lung cancer. Libraries were prepared by immunoSEQ multiplex PCR; TCRdb keeps only in-frame clonotypes and omits some of them. The sample has tens of thousands of clones, 70% to 90% seen once. The source was peripheral blood, collected before any cancer treatment. These TCRs come from a male donor aged 60 or over with stage III lung adenocarcinoma.

The rearrangement joins TRBV5-6 to TRBJ1-2; D remains unclear. The CDR3 runs 17 residues. The V gene lost 1 base and the J gene lost 2 bases, with 18 bases spanning the gap. Germline CDR1 is SGHDT and CDR2 is YYEEEE. CDR3: CASSLFWMEGGNYGYTF. CDR3 DNA: TGTGCCAGCAGCTTGTTTTGGATGGAAGGCGGCAACTATGGCTACACCTTC.

V usage is TRBV29-1 and J usage is TRBJ1-3; TRBD1 aligns across 7 bases. V lost 0 bases and J lost 0; bases outside the gene matches: 2. CDR3 length equals 15 residues. From germline, CDR1 is SQVTM and CDR2 ANQGSEA. In DNA form, the CDR3 reads TGCAGCGTTGAAGATTGGGACAGCTCTGGAAACACCATATATTTT. As protein: CSVEDWDSSGNTIYF.

The chain joins TRBV28 to TRBJ1-2, with a possible D match to TRBD1 (5 bases). Germline values: CDR1 MDHEN, CDR2 SYDVKM. This CDR3 spans 12 amino acids. V shed 4 bases and J shed 6 bases, with 9 bases lying between them. The CDR3 coding sequence is TGTGCCAGCAGTTCGGGGGTGGATGGCTACACCTTC. Amino acid sequence: CASSSGVDGYTF.

V is TRBV19 and J is TRBJ2-5; 13 bases are a match to TRBD2. Per the germline V gene, CDR1 is LNHDA and CDR2 is SQIVND (reference sequence). The CDR3 is 16 amino acids. The J segment lost 4 bases and the V segment lost 5 bases, leaving 7 bases of the junction unmatched. The chain's CDR3 is CASSSPGLAGTETQYF. The CDR3 DNA reads TGTGCCAGTAGTTCGCCGGGACTAGCGGGAACAGAGACCCAGTACTTC.

The CDR3 sequence: CASSMGRLPKNEQFF. The CDR3 DNA reads as TGTGCCAGCAGCATGGGACGCCTTCCAAAGAATGAGCAGTTCTTC. The chain links TRBV11-3 to TRBJ2-1; D may match TRBD1 or TRBD2 (5 bases each). Trimming removed 5 bases at V and 7 bases at J, with 18 bases between. This CDR3 region has 15 residues. Germline V gene lookup returns CDR1 SGHNT and CDR2 YENEEA.

The V gene is TRBV11-2, the J gene TRBJ2-2; possible D gene TRBD2, 5 bases. The CDR3 loop spans 19 amino acids. V was shortened by 5 bases and J by 6 bases, with 28 bases between the two germline ends. Looked up from germline, CDR1 is SGHAT and CDR2 is FQNNGV. CDR3 amino acids: CASSRLRGFGTFPSGELFF. CDR3 sequence (DNA): TGTGCCAGCAGCCGACTACGCGGTTTCGGTACCTTTCCATCCGGGGAGCTGTTTTTT.

This rearrangement joins TRBV19 to TRBJ2-3, with 13 bases aligning to TRBD2. Looked up from germline, CDR1 is LNHDA and CDR2 is SQIVND (reference sequence). V gave up 10 bases and J gave up 2 bases; unmatched junction bases: 12. This CDR3 contains 17 residues. The CDR3 loop reads CATGTSGAVRNTDTQYF. CDR3 bases: TGTGCCACCGGGACTAGCGGGGCAGTCCGAAACACAGATACGCAGTATTTT.

CDR3 nucleotide sequence: TGTGCCAGCTCACCAGGGATCTCTGGGGCCAACGTCCTGACTTTC. It is translated as CASSPGISGANVLTF. The chain carries TRBV18 and TRBJ2-6; D call uncertain. With 2 bases removed from V and 0 bases from J, the gap between germline ends came to 5 bases. Germline values: CDR1 KGHSH, CDR2 LQKENI. The CDR3 is 15 amino acids. The full variable domain, its missing parts supplied by reference TRBV18 and TRBJ2-6, is NAGVMQNPRHLVRRRGQEARLRCSPMKGHSHVYWYRQLPEEGLKFMVYLQKENIIDESGMPKERFSAEFPKEGPSILRIQQVVRGDSAAYFCASSPGISGANVLTFGAGSRLTVL.

The chain is built from TRBV6-1 and TRBJ2-1; the match to TRBD2 covers 8 bases. Per the germline V gene, CDR1 is MNHNS and CDR2 is SASEGT. The CDR3 is 15 residues long. V shed 8 bases, J shed 7 bases, and the junction held 13 bases outside the gene matches. The CDR3 DNA reads TGTGCCAGCCCAGGCGGGGGGAATGACCCAAATGAGCAGTTCTTC. Translated: CASPGGGNDPNEQFF.

The V gene is TRBV5-1, the J gene TRBJ2-7; D may be TRBD1 (6 bases). CDR1 and CDR2 (germline): SGHRS, YFSETQ. Trimming cost V 5 bases and J 1 base, with 13 bases left between them. The length of the CDR3 is 14 residues. This CDR3 reads CASSYRTVSYEQYF. The CDR3 DNA is TGCGCCAGCAGTTACAGGACAGTTTCCTACGAGCAGTACTTC.

CDR3 bases: TGTGCCAGTAGTATGCAGGGGGCAGGTAGGAACGAGCAGTACTTC. It is translated as CASSMQGAGRNEQYF. The V gene is TRBV19, the J gene TRBJ2-7, with 8 bases identical to TRBD1. V was pared by 3 bases and J by 5 bases, with 9 bases of the junction left unmatched. The CDR3 spans 15 residues. Germline V CDR1 and CDR2: LNHDA, SQIVND (reference sequence). Filled out from reference TRBV19 and TRBJ2-7, the complete variable domain reads DGGITQSPKYLFRKEGQNVTLSCEQNLNHDAMYWYRQDPGQGLRLIYYSQIVNDFQKGDIAEGYSVSREKKESFPLTVTSAQKNPTAFYLCASSMQGAGRNEQYFGPGTRLTVT.

V and J are TRBV5-1 and TRBJ1-3; D is unresolved. The CDR3 extends over 14 amino acids. CDR1 SGHRS and CDR2 YFSETQ come from the germline V gene. Trimming took off 0 bases at V and 1 base at J, with 5 bases between the two ends. The CDR3 loop is CASSLGSSGNTIYF. The CDR3 DNA follows: TGCGCCAGCAGCTTGGGATCGTCTGGAAACACCATATATTTT.

V usage is TRBV4-2 and J usage is TRBJ1-1; D is unclear. Germline values: CDR1 LGHNA, CDR2 YNFKEQ. The V end lost 4 bases, the J end lost 5 bases, and 8 bases lay between the germline ends. The CDR3 contains 12 residues. CDR3 DNA: TGTGCCAGCAGCCTCCGAGGAACTGAAGCTTTCTTT. Protein: CASSLRGTEAFF.

V gene TRBV6-6 combines with J gene TRBJ1-4; unclear D gene. Per germline, CDR1 MNHNY and CDR2 SVGAGI (reference sequence). This CDR3 has 14 residues. Trimming shortened V by 6 bases and J by 0 bases, and 8 bases separated the two germline ends. The CDR3 loop reads CASRVDATNEKLFF. CDR3 DNA: TGTGCCAGCAGAGTTGACGCAACTAATGAAAAACTGTTTTTT.

The chain employs TRBV5-1 and TRBJ2-5; 8 nucleotides line up with TRBD2. Looked up from germline, CDR1 is SGHRS and CDR2 is YFSETQ. The CDR3 contains 16 residues. J gave up 2 bases and V 3 bases, and 9 bases lay outside the gene matches. This chain's CDR3 is CASSSRPGGRQETQYF. The CDR3 nucleotides read TGCGCCAGCAGCTCACGGCCGGGGGGGCGGCAAGAGACCCAGTACTTC. The full variable domain, with the rest looked up from reference TRBV5-1 and TRBJ2-5, is KAGVTQTPRYLIKTRGQQVTLSCSPISGHRSVSWYQQTPGQGLQFLFEYFSETQRNKGNFPGRFSGRQFSNSRSEMNVSTLELGDSALYLCASSSRPGGRQETQYFGPGTRLLVL.

By frequency in the sample, this clone is medium-sized. This chain connects TRBV11-2 to TRBJ1-6; D is possibly TRBD1 (5 bases). V lost 3 bases, J lost 10 bases, and 10 bases lay in between. This CDR3 region has 13 residues. Germline CDR1 and CDR2: SGHAT and FQNNGV. The CDR3 reads CASSFQGESPLHF. CDR3 sequence (DNA): TGTGCCAGCAGCTTTCAGGGAGAGTCACCCCTCCACTTT. Based on the CDR3 plus reference TRBV11-2 and TRBJ1-6, the full variable domain is EAGVAQSPRYKIIEKRQSVAFWCNPISGHATLYWYQQILGQGPKLLIQFQNNGVVDDSQLPKDRFSAERLKGVDSTLKIQPAKLEDSAVYLCASSFQGESPLHFGNGTRLTVT.

The chain is built from TRBV9 and TRBJ1-1; no definite D call. The germline V gene encodes CDR1 SGDLS and CDR2 YYNGEE. V was trimmed by 0 bases and J by 4 bases, leaving 13 bases between them. The CDR3 covers 15 residues. The CDR3 loop reads CASSVGVGSATEAFF. The CDR3 DNA sequence: TGTGCCAGCAGCGTAGGTGTTGGTTCGGCCACTGAAGCTTTCTTT.

For the CDR3, the DNA is TGCAGCGTTGAAGATCTTACGTTCCGAGAGACCCAGTACTTC. Translation gives CSVEDLTFRETQYF. The chain employs TRBV29-1 and TRBJ2-5; no reliable D call. The ends were cut back, 0 bases at V and 4 bases at J, with 12 bases in the middle. The CDR3 extends over 14 amino acids. CDR1 and CDR2 (germline): SQVTM, ANQGSEA. The whole variable domain, remainder taken from reference TRBV29-1 and TRBJ2-5, is SAVISQKPSRDICQRGTSLTIQCQVDSQVTMMFWYRQQPGQSLTLIATANQGSEATYESGFVIDKFPISRPNLTFSTLTVSNMSPEDSSIYLCSVEDLTFRETQYFGPGTRLLVL.

CDR3 loop: CASSPRNNPGNTIYF. The CDR3 DNA is TGTGCCAGCAGTCCTCGGAACAATCCTGGAAACACCATATATTTT. The chain employs TRBV27 and TRBJ1-3; no clear D. CDR1 MNHEY and CDR2 SMNVEV come from the germline V gene (reference sequence). The CDR3 totals 15 residues. V was cut by 5 bases and J by 2 bases, with 13 bases left in between.

This clone showed up just a few times. The genes are TRBV19 and TRBJ1-5; possibly TRBD1 for D (5 bases). The length of the CDR3 is 16 residues. V shed 3 bases and J shed 6 bases, with 18 bases lying between them. From germline, CDR1 is LNHDA and CDR2 SQIVND (reference sequence). The CDR3 loop reads CASSIKGTATLQPQHF. The CDR3 DNA reads TGTGCCAGTAGTATTAAGGGGACTGCCACCCTTCAGCCCCAGCATTTT.

CDR3 residues: CSVEVTTQYEQYF. CDR3 nucleotides: TGCAGCGTTGAAGTGACCACTCAGTACGAGCAGTACTTC. This chain uses TRBV29-1 with TRBJ2-7; no firm D call. V was cut by 1 base and J by 4 bases, with 11 bases left in between. The CDR3 consists of 13 residues. Germline CDR1 reads SQVTM; CDR2 reads ANQGSEA.

The chain carries TRBV5-4 and TRBJ2-3; D is ambiguous. The germline gives CDR1 SGHNT, CDR2 YYREEE (reference sequence). The CDR3 runs to 14 residues. Trimming stripped 4 bases from V and 1 base from J, with 10 bases between. Here the CDR3 DNA reads TGTGCCAGCAGCCCTCTCCCCCGCACAGATACGCAGTATTTT. Translated: CASSPLPRTDTQYF. Combining the CDR3 with reference TRBV5-4 and TRBJ2-3 gives the whole variable domain ETGVTQSPTHLIKTRGQQVTLRCSSQSGHNTVSWYQQALGQGPQFIFQYYREEENGRGNFPPRFSGLQFPNYSSELNVNALELDDSALYLCASSPLPRTDTQYFGPGTRLTVL.

The chain employs TRBV19 and TRBJ2-5; D gene ambiguous. V was shortened by 2 bases and J by 1 base, with 8 bases between the two germline ends. Per germline, CDR1 LNHDA and CDR2 SQIVND (reference sequence). The CDR3 length is 14 residues. The CDR3 bases are TGTGCCAGTAGTATAAGCTGGCCCCAAGAGACCCAGTACTTC. Encoded protein: CASSISWPQETQYF.

The gene calls are TRBV19 and TRBJ2-7; D not resolved. CDR1 is LNHDA and CDR2 is SQIVND in the germline V gene (reference sequence). This CDR3 has 13 amino acids. V was pared by 6 bases and J by 5 bases, with 14 bases between. CDR3 loop: CASSRKGVDEQYF. The CDR3 DNA sequence: TGTGCCAGTAGCCGGAAGGGTGTCGACGAGCAGTACTTC.

The chain joins TRBV28 to TRBJ1-6, with unresolved D. Germline V gene lookup returns CDR1 MDHEN and CDR2 SYDVKM. CDR3 size: 12 residues. V dropped 7 bases and J dropped 10 bases, with 11 bases sitting between them. The CDR3 DNA reads TGTGCCAGCAATGGGGTGGACTCACCCCTCCACTTT. Encoded protein: CASNGVDSPLHF.

This chain uses TRBV7-8 with TRBJ2-7; D gene uncertain. V lost 4 bases and J lost 3, with 13 bases in between. CDR1 and CDR2 from the germline V gene are SGHVS and FQNEAQ. The CDR3 contains 14 residues. The CDR3 loop is CASSSTRVGYEQYF. DNA for the CDR3: TGTGCCAGCAGCTCTACTCGTGTGGGCTACGAGCAGTACTTC.

V and J are TRBV5-1 and TRBJ2-5; 7 positions agree with TRBD1. The CDR3 is 14 amino acids. Germline-derived CDR1 and CDR2 are SGHRS and YFSETQ. Unmatched junction bases numbered 1, after V lost 0 bases and J lost 2 bases. As DNA, the CDR3 is TGCGCCAGCAGCTTGGCGGGACAGCAAGAGACCCAGTACTTC. Translating gives CASSLAGQQETQYF.

The gene calls are TRBV10-3 and TRBJ2-3; D is perhaps TRBD2 (6 bases). Trimming stripped 0 bases from V and 1 base from J, with 11 bases between. Germline CDR1 is ENHRY and CDR2 is SYGVKD. The CDR3 spans 16 residues. The CDR3 bases are TGTGCCATCAGTGAGTCGTTCGGGGGAGGCACAGATACGCAGTATTTT. Residues: CAISESFGGGTDTQYF.